This is a list of T cell receptor beta chains from one sample in a study of beta chain features in type 1 diabetes. Some clones are missing from TCRdb's copy, which holds only in-frame ones; the method was immunoSEQ multiplex PCR. The sample consists of about 700,000 clones, roughly 12% of them appearing once. The material sequenced was naive CD4+ T cells from blood. These receptors were taken from a man aged 18 to 29 with type 1 diabetes. Each CDR3 is given with its conserved first and last residue. Fields, in order: V gene, D gene, J gene, clone size, CDR3 protein. A D gene is named only where the DNA matches it firmly. Only part of the rows carry a size: once, few, many, or a class if the clone is expanded.

TRBV27,NA,TRBJ1-6,NA,CASRRGVGDSPLHF
TRBV19,NA,TRBJ2-2,NA,CASSHSAGPTGELFF
TRBV7-2,NA,TRBJ2-7,NA,CASSLVRKRSDEQYF
TRBV30,TRBD1,TRBJ1-4,NA,CAWSAIPGQGNEKLFF
TRBV28,NA,TRBJ2-1,few,CASTGNSYNEQFF
TRBV14,NA,TRBJ2-3,few,CASSRTVTWSDTQYF
TRBV2,NA,TRBJ2-3,few,CASSFAGTGRGGSTDTQYF
TRBV15,TRBD1,TRBJ1-1,NA,CATSSWDSLGTEAFF
TRBV30,TRBD1,TRBJ1-3,NA,CAWSPTTGTGNTIYF
TRBV27,NA,TRBJ1-2,few,CASSPSSAGHGYTF
TRBV30,NA,TRBJ1-1,NA,CAWTGRRNTEAFF